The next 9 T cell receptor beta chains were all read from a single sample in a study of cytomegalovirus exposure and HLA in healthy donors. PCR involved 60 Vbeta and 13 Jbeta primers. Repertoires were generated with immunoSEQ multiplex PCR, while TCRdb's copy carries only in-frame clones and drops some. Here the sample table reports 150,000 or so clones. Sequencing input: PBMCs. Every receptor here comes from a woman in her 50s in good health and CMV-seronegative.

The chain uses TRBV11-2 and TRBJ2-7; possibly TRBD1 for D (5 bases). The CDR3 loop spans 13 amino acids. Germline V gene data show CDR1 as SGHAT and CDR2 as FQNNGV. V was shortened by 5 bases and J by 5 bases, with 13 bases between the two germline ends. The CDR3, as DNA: TGTGCCAGCAGCATTCTACCAGGGAACGAGCAGTACTTC. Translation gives CASSILPGNEQYF.

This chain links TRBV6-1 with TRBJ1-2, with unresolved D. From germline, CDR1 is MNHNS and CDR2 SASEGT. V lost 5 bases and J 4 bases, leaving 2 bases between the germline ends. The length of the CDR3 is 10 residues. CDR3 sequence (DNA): TGTGCCAGCAGTCTCTATGGCTACACCTTC. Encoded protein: CASSLYGYTF.

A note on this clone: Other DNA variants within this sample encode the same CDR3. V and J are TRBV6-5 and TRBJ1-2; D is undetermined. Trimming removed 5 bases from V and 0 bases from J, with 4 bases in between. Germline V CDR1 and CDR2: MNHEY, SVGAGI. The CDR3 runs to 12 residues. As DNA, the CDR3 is TGTGCCAGCAGTCCGTCTAACTATGGCTACACCTTC. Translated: CASSPSNYGYTF.

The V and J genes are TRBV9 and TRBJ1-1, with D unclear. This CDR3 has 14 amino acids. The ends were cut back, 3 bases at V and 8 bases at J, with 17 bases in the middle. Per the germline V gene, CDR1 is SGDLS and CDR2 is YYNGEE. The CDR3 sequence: CASSGNLLAREAFF. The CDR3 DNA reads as TGTGCCAGCAGCGGGAACCTACTAGCCAGGGAAGCTTTCTTT.

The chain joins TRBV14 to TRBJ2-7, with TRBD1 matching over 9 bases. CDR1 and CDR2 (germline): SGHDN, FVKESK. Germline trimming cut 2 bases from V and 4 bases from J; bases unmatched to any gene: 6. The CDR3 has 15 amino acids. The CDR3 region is CASSQWGQGVYEQYF. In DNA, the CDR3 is TGTGCCAGCAGCCAATGGGGACAGGGCGTTTACGAGCAGTACTTC.

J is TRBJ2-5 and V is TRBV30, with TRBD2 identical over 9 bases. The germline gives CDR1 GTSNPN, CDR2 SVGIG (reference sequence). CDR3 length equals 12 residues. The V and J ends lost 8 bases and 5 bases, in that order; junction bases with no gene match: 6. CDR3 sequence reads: CAQTSGGETQYF. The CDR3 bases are TGTGCCCAGACTAGCGGAGGGGAGACCCAGTACTTC. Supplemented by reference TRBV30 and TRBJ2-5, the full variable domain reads SQTIHQWPATLVQPVGSPLSLECTVEGTSNPNLYWYRQAAGRGLQLLFYSVGIGQISSEVPQNLSASRPQDRQFILSSKKLLLSDSGFYLCAQTSGGETQYFGPGTRLLVL.

CDR3 residues: CASSLTGGTQYF. The DNA for the CDR3 is TGTGCCAGCAGCTTAACGGGAGGTACGCAGTATTTT. The chain couples TRBV7-3 to TRBJ2-3; possibly TRBD2 for D (6 bases). The CDR3 sequence is 12 residues long. Germline V gene sequence: CDR1 SGHTA, CDR2 FQGTGA. The V and J ends lost 0 bases and 8 bases respectively, with 6 bases between them.

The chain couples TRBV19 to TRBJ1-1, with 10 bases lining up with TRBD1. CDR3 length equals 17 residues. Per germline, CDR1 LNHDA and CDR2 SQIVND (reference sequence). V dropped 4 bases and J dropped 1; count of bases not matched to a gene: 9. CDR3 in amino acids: CASSRWDRGPGNTEAFF. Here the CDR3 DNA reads TGTGCCAGTAGTAGATGGGACAGGGGCCCGGGGAACACTGAAGCTTTCTTT. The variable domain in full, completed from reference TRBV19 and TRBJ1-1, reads DGGITQSPKYLFRKEGQNVTLSCEQNLNHDAMYWYRQDPGQGLRLIYYSQIVNDFQKGDIAEGYSVSREKKESFPLTVTSAQKNPTAFYLCASSRWDRGPGNTEAFFGQGTRLTVV.

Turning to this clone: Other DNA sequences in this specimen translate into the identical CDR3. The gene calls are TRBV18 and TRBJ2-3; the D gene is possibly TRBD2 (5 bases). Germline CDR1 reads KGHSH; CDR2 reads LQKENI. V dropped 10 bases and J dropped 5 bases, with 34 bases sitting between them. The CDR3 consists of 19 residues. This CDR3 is CATPPLIGEGVIKGDTQYF. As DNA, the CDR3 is TGTGCCACCCCCCCGCTAATTGGAGAGGGAGTCATTAAGGGAGATACGCAGTATTTT.